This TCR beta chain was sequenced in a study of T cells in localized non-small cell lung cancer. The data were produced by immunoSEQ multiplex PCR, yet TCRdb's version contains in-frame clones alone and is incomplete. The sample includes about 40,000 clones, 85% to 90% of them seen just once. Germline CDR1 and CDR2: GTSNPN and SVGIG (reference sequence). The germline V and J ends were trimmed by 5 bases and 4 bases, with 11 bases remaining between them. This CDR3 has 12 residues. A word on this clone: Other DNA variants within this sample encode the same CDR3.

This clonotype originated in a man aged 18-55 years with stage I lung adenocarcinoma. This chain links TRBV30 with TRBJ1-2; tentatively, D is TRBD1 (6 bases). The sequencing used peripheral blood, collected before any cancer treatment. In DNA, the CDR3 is TGTGCCTGGTCGACAGGTTCCTATGGCTACACCTTC. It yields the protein CAWSTGSYGYTF.